This TCR beta chain was identified during a study of shared clonotypes between healthy human individuals. Points from the study as a whole: Against clonotypes common to all four donors, non-shared ones had lower generation probabilities.

Method: immunoSEQ multiplex PCR; TCRdb's copy keeps in-frame clones and lacks some. The repertoire holds 1.5 million to 2.5 million clones, with less than 95% as singletons. As to this clone: Antigen specificity is unknown.

Terminally differentiated effector memory CD45RA+ cells were excluded by CCR7 positive selection of CD45RO-negative cells. The sample consisted of naive CD8+ T cells sorted from blood. The source of this sequence is a young man in good health.

The CDR3 DNA reads as TGTGCCAGCAGTGAAGCCTCAGGGCCAGCTTACGAGCAGTACTTC. Its protein is CASSEASGPAYEQYF. This chain joins TRBV6-1 and TRBJ2-7; weak D call: TRBD1 (5 bases). In germline, CDR1 is MNHNS, CDR2 SASEGT. The V end was cut by 0 bases, the J end by 4 bases, with 13 bases between. The CDR3 totals 15 residues.